A single sample is the source of the 28 T cell receptor beta chains below, sequenced in a study of T cell repertoires in cytomegalovirus infection. One entry per CDR3 protein results from TCRdb running MiXCR on the reads. In the table there are roughly 350,000 distinct CDR3 sequences, approximately 30% of which are singletons. For these receptors, no antigen is known. The sample in question was cultured PBMCs, obtained from culture after CMV antigen stimulation. The receptors come from a human donor in good health (CMV status not recorded). Some clones in this sample may be carry-over from other donors' samples.

The rearrangement joins TRBV6-2 or TRBV6-3 to TRBJ2-5; D is undetermined. V was trimmed by 8 bases and J by 4 bases, leaving 11 bases between them. CDR3 length equals 12 residues. The germline V gene encodes CDR1 MNHEY and CDR2 SVGEGT. This chain's CDR3 is CASAQSGETQYF. The CDR3 coding sequence is TGTGCCAGCGCACAGTCAGGAGAGACCCAGTACTTC.

This clonotype was counted only a few times. In nucleotides, the CDR3 is TGTGCCAGCAGTTTACATCGAACCTACGAGCAGTACTTC. Protein product: CASSLHRTYEQYF. The V call is TRBV27, the J call TRBJ2-7; D unresolved. V gave up 2 bases and J gave up 2 bases, with 7 bases separating them. Per the germline V gene, CDR1 is MNHEY and CDR2 is SMNVEV (reference sequence). This CDR3 comprises 13 residues.

This clonotype was found many times. The V gene is TRBV20-1, the J gene TRBJ2-4, with D perhaps TRBD1 (5 bases). This CDR3 region has 12 residues. The germline V gene encodes CDR1 DFQATT and CDR2 SNEGSKA (reference sequence). Trimming cost V 6 bases and J 6 bases, with 12 bases left between them. This CDR3 is CSAATERNIQYF. CDR3 DNA sequence: TGCAGTGCCGCGACAGAGAGAAACATTCAGTACTTC.

The rearrangement links TRBV12-3 or TRBV12-4 to TRBJ2-3, with 7 positions matching TRBD2. The CDR3 is 13 residues long. Unmatched junction bases numbered 10, after V lost 8 bases and J lost 8 bases. In nucleotides, the CDR3 is TGTGCCAGCCAGGAGCGGGAAACGGGTACGCAGTATTTT. Encoded protein: CASQERETGTQYF.

The chain uses TRBV6-5 and TRBJ2-3, with 7 positions matching TRBD2. Losses at the gene ends were 0 bases for V and 8 bases for J; bases not matched to a gene: 17. The CDR3 contains 18 residues. Germline lookup yields CDR1 MNHEY and CDR2 SVGAGI. CDR3 in DNA: TGTGCCAGCAGTTACTCAACCCCGGGTGGGAGGGAGCAAGGTACGCAGTATTTT. This encodes CASSYSTPGGREQGTQYF.

This clonotype was seen a few times. The chain couples TRBV29-1 to TRBJ2-5, with a tentative D call TRBD1 (7 bases). Looked up from germline, CDR1 is SQVTM and CDR2 is ANQGSEA. Trimming shortened V by 4 bases and J by 5 bases, and 14 bases separated the two germline ends. This CDR3 is 13 amino acids long. As DNA, the CDR3 is TGCAGCGTTGCTTACAGGGGAGGCGAGACCCAGTACTTC. Translation: CSVAYRGGETQYF.

The chain links TRBV28 to TRBJ2-3, with TRBD1 as a possible D gene (6 bases). This CDR3 spans 16 amino acids. CDR1 and CDR2 (germline): MDHEN, SYDVKM. Trimming shortened V by 5 bases and J by 3 bases, and 18 bases separated the two germline ends. The DNA for the CDR3 is TGTGCCAGCAGTCTTCAGGAGGACAGTTCAACAGATACGCAGTATTTT. This encodes CASSLQEDSSTDTQYF. Drawing the rest from reference TRBV28 and TRBJ2-3, the complete variable domain is DVKVTQSSRYLVKRTGEKVFLECVQDMDHENMFWYRQDPGLGLRLIYFSYDVKMKEKGDIPEGYSVSREKKERFSLILESASTNQTSMYLCASSLQEDSSTDTQYFGPGTRLTVL.

The chain recombines TRBV4-1 with TRBJ1-1; D ambiguous. The CDR3 has 13 amino acids. Germline V lookup: CDR1 MGHRA, CDR2 YSYEKL. Trimming cost V 0 bases and J 3 bases, with 5 bases left between them. The CDR3 is CASSQESHTEAFF. CDR3 DNA sequence: TGCGCCAGCAGCCAAGAAAGCCACACTGAAGCTTTCTTT.

The chain recombines TRBV11-2 with TRBJ1-1; D is unclear. Germline loops: CDR1 SGHAT, CDR2 FQNNGV. This CDR3 has 17 amino acids. Trimming pared 1 base from V and 0 bases from J, leaving 15 bases between. This CDR3 is CASSLVLSDLVNTEAFF. The CDR3 bases are TGTGCCAGCAGCTTAGTCCTCAGTGATCTGGTGAACACTGAAGCTTTCTTT.

The V call is TRBV29-1, the J call TRBJ2-7; unclear D gene. The CDR3 spans 14 residues. The V gene lost 4 bases and the J gene lost 5 bases, with 18 bases spanning the gap. CDR1 and CDR2 (germline): SQVTM, ANQGSEA. In DNA form, the CDR3 reads TGCAGCGTTGGGGCAGAAAATGAAAGGGACGAGCAGTACTTC. Translating it yields CSVGAENERDEQYF.

At least ten counts were recorded for this clonotype. The chain carries TRBV7-2 and TRBJ2-7; D is ambiguous. V was trimmed by 7 bases and J by 6 bases, leaving 13 bases between them. The CDR3 sequence is 12 residues long. The germline V gene encodes CDR1 SGHTA and CDR2 FQGNSA. The CDR3 here is CASTELLSEQYF. For the CDR3, the DNA is TGTGCCAGCACCGAACTACTGAGCGAGCAGTACTTC.

This clonotype has a count of ten or more. The genes are TRBV6-2 or TRBV6-3 and TRBJ1-5; a weak D match, TRBD1 (6 bases). Trimming took 5 bases from V and 6 from J, leaving 8 bases between them. This CDR3 is 12 amino acids long. Germline CDR1 MNHEY, CDR2 SVGEGT. Here the CDR3 DNA reads TGTGCCAGCAGTCCACAGGGTCAGCCCCAGCATTTT. Its protein product is CASSPQGQPQHF.

V usage is TRBV10-2 and J usage is TRBJ1-6; a weak D match, TRBD1 (6 bases). Germline V lookup: CDR1 WSHSY, CDR2 SAAADI. The CDR3 contains 14 residues. The germline V and J ends were trimmed by 2 bases and 10 bases, with 12 bases remaining between them. The CDR3 DNA is TGCGCCAGCAGTGAGACAGGGACCTTCTCACCCCTCCACTTT. It is translated as CASSETGTFSPLHF.

This chain uses TRBV29-1 with TRBJ2-1, with D unclear. In germline, CDR1 is SQVTM, CDR2 ANQGSEA. The CDR3 contains 15 residues. V lost 4 bases to trimming and J lost 0 bases, with 13 bases between them. CDR3 bases: TGCAGCGTTGGAGTACGGTTGAGCTCCTACAATGAGCAGTTCTTC. As protein: CSVGVRLSSYNEQFF.

For this clonotype: Mismatch with germline at one junction end may stem from a read error. The V gene is TRBV19, the J gene TRBJ1-2, with D possibly being TRBD1 (5 bases). CDR1 LNHDA and CDR2 SQIVND come from the germline V gene (reference sequence). CDR3 length: 14 amino acids. CDR3 DNA: TGTTCCAGTAGTAAACGGCAGGGAGGCGATGGCTACACCTTC. Translation: CSSSKRQGGDGYTF.

This clonotype has a handful of counts. The V call is TRBV4-1, the J call TRBJ2-2, with a weak D call TRBD1 (6 bases). This CDR3 contains 16 residues. V was trimmed by 0 bases and J by 5 bases, leaving 13 bases between them. Germline V gene lookup returns CDR1 MGHRA and CDR2 YSYEKL. DNA of the CDR3: TGCGCCAGCAGCCAAGATCGGGCGAGGGGGACCGGGGAGCTGTTTTTT. This codes for CASSQDRARGTGELFF.

This clonotype showed up just a few times. V gene TRBV7-9 combines with J gene TRBJ2-3, with D uncertain. Trimming pared 5 bases from V and 3 bases from J, leaving 12 bases between. Germline CDR1 and CDR2: SEHNR and FQNEAQ (reference sequence). The length of the CDR3 is 14 residues. Written as DNA, the CDR3 is TGTGCCAGCAGCCCACCACATGGTACAGATACGCAGTATTTT. Translating gives CASSPPHGTDTQYF.

The chain combines TRBV12-3 or TRBV12-4 with TRBJ2-5; 8 nucleotides agree with TRBD1. Germline trimming cut 8 bases from V and 4 bases from J; bases unmatched to any gene: 6. The CDR3 spans 13 residues. The CDR3 sequence: CASLRTGRETQYF. The CDR3 DNA reads TGTGCCAGCCTCCGGACAGGGAGAGAGACCCAGTACTTC.

This clonotype was seen more than once but under ten times. One end of the junction fails to match germline, which may point to a read error. The rearrangement links TRBV12-3 or TRBV12-4 to TRBJ2-7; TRBD2 matches 8 bases. The length of the CDR3 is 16 residues. CDR3 protein: CASSLGTSGLTYEQYF. CDR3 coding DNA: TGTGCCAGCAGCTTAGGAACTAGCGGATTAACCTACGAGCAGTACTTC.

The CDR3 is CASSLGQGKSGELFF. CDR3 bases: TGTGCCAGCAGCTTAGGACAGGGAAAATCGGGGGAGCTGTTTTTT. The chain links TRBV7-2 to TRBJ2-2, with 7 bases that match TRBD1. With 1 base clipped from V and 8 bases from J, the junction kept 7 bases outside the gene matches. Germline values: CDR1 SGHTA, CDR2 FQGNSA. This CDR3 region has 15 residues.

In its sample, this clonotype was seen many times. This chain connects TRBV6-6 to TRBJ1-6; TRBD1 matches at 8 bases. Germline V gives CDR1 MNHNY, CDR2 SVGAGI (reference sequence). This CDR3 is built from 17 residues. V gave up 6 bases and J gave up 7 bases; unmatched junction bases: 14. The CDR3 nucleotides are TGTGCCAGCAGCCTCCGGACAGGGAGGGTGAGAAATTCACCCCTCCACTTT. Translation gives CASSLRTGRVRNSPLHF.

The V and J genes are TRBV7-2 and TRBJ2-5; 8 positions agree with TRBD1. V lost 5 bases, J lost 6 bases, and 8 bases stayed unmatched. Germline CDR1 and CDR2: SGHTA and FQGNSA. The CDR3 length is 14 residues. CDR3 loop: CASSPRQGIKTQYF. The CDR3 DNA is TGTGCCAGCAGCCCCCGACAGGGGATAAAGACCCAGTACTTC.

The chain uses TRBV12-3 or TRBV12-4 and TRBJ2-3; 7 bases are shared with TRBD1. V shed 0 bases, J shed 0 bases, and the junction held 18 bases outside the gene matches. The CDR3 consists of 21 residues. The CDR3: CASSLALRGSILQASTDTQYF. The CDR3 bases are TGTGCCAGCAGTTTAGCGCTCAGGGGGAGTATCTTGCAGGCTAGCACAGATACGCAGTATTTT.

Remarks on this clonotype: The junction does not match germline at one end; this may be a read error. V and J are TRBV6-8 and TRBJ2-1; 9 nucleotides match TRBD2. Germline CDR1 MNHGY, CDR2 SAAAGT. This CDR3 spans 17 amino acids. Here the CDR3 reads CASSYSRLAGIYNERFF. The CDR3 DNA follows: TGTGCCAGCAGTTACTCGAGGCTAGCGGGAATCTACAATGAGCGGTTCTTC.

This clonotype turned up a few times. The V and J genes are TRBV11-1 and TRBJ2-1; 10 nucleotides align to TRBD2. J was trimmed by 9 bases and V by 8 bases; bases with no gene match: 10. This CDR3 region has 14 residues. The germline V gene encodes CDR1 SGHAT and CDR2 FQDESV (reference sequence). CDR3 sequence: CASSAASGSPEQFF. DNA for the CDR3: TGTGCCAGCTCCGCGGCTAGCGGGAGTCCTGAGCAGTTCTTC.

This clonotype has a count of ten or more. The chain carries TRBV7-2 and TRBJ1-5; D is possibly TRBD1 (5 bases). The germline CDR1 and CDR2 sequences are SGHTA and FQGNSA. This CDR3 has 13 amino acids. Deletions cut 4 bases from V and 3 bases from J, with 7 bases between. This CDR3 is CASSSGFNQPQHF. The CDR3 nucleotides are TGTGCCAGCAGCTCAGGGTTCAATCAGCCCCAGCATTTT.

The chain has TRBV28 and TRBJ2-6, with 7 bases fitting TRBD1. The CDR3 is 15 residues long. V was pared by 4 bases and J by 2 bases, with 2 bases of the junction left unmatched. Germline assignment: CDR1 MDHEN and CDR2 SYDVKM. CDR3 nucleotide sequence: TGTGCCAGCAGTTCCGGGACAGCTGGGGCCAACGTCCTGACTTTC. It encodes CASSSGTAGANVLTF. The full variable domain, with the rest looked up from reference TRBV28 and TRBJ2-6, is DVKVTQSSRYLVKRTGEKVFLECVQDMDHENMFWYRQDPGLGLRLIYFSYDVKMKEKGDIPEGYSVSREKKERFSLILESASTNQTSMYLCASSSGTAGANVLTFGAGSRLTVL.

There are a few counts of this clonotype. The genes are TRBV7-6 and TRBJ2-1; possible D gene TRBD2, 6 bases. Trimming shortened V by 3 bases and J by 4 bases, and 16 bases separated the two germline ends. This CDR3 has 16 residues. Germline V gives CDR1 SGHVS, CDR2 FNYEAQ. The CDR3 region has the DNA TGTGCCAGCAGCTTCACTCCGGGAGCCGTATACAATGAGCAGTTCTTC. Translated: CASSFTPGAVYNEQFF. The complete variable domain, with remaining parts taken from reference TRBV7-6 and TRBJ2-1, reads GAGVSQSPRYKVTKRGQDVALRCDPISGHVSLYWYRQALGQGPEFLTYFNYEAQQDKSGLPNDRFSAERPEGSISTLTIQRTEQRDSAMYRCASSFTPGAVYNEQFFGPGTRLTVL.